This TCR beta chain was recovered during a study of blood T cell repertoires in COVID-19. Source study methods: Cell counts per sample came from amplifying reference gene primers. The method was immunoSEQ multiplex PCR; TCRdb's version includes in-frame clones alone and lacks a portion of them. The DNA gave D and trimming, while V, J and clone size come from that table. The sample records over 100,000 clones, 82% being singletons. The CDR3 totals 13 residues. Germline lookup yields CDR1 WSHSY and CDR2 SAAADI. V gave up 10 bases and J gave up 4 bases; unmatched junction bases: 4. The source material was peripheral blood. This clonotype was obtained from a man in his 70s with acute or convalescent COVID-19. The J gene is TRBJ2-1, the V gene TRBV10-2; 10 bases agree with TRBD2. The CDR3: CATLAGEYNEQFF. The CDR3 bases are TGCGCCACCCTAGCGGGAGAGTACAATGAGCAGTTCTTC.